The 22 T cell receptor beta chains below were found in one sample sequenced in a study of cytomegalovirus exposure and HLA in healthy donors. Libraries were prepared by immunoSEQ multiplex PCR; TCRdb keeps only in-frame clonotypes and omits some of them. The repertoire includes a few hundred thousand clones, 75% to 90% of them detected once, and about 0.8% sits in the top ten. The sequencing sample was made of PBMCs. Source of these receptors: a woman aged 18-30 years in good health and CMV-seronegative.

This chain connects TRBV5-1 to TRBJ2-2; D possibly corresponds to TRBD2 (6 bases). The CDR3 has 14 residues. Germline CDR1 is SGHRS and CDR2 is YFSETQ. V lost 7 bases and J 0 bases, leaving 10 bases between the germline ends. The CDR3 nucleotides read TGCGCCAGCGCGGGACTCGCGAACACCGGGGAGCTGTTTTTT. Its protein product is CASAGLANTGELFF. The variable domain in full, completed from reference TRBV5-1 and TRBJ2-2, reads KAGVTQTPRYLIKTRGQQVTLSCSPISGHRSVSWYQQTPGQGLQFLFEYFSETQRNKGNFPGRFSGRQFSNSRSEMNVSTLELGDSALYLCASAGLANTGELFFGEGSRLTVL.

The rearrangement links TRBV30 to TRBJ1-1; the D is unclear. CDR3 length: 14 residues. Deletions cut 2 bases from V and 5 bases from J, with 15 bases between. Germline CDR1 and CDR2: GTSNPN and SVGIG (reference sequence). The CDR3 DNA reads TGTGCCTGGAGTAGGAGGGCCGCGTGGACTGAAGCTTTCTTT. It is translated as CAWSRRAAWTEAFF.

The chain is built from TRBV9 and TRBJ2-1; D gene uncertain. CDR3 length: 14 residues. Germline CDR1 SGDLS, CDR2 YYNGEE. Trimming removed 0 bases at V and 1 base at J, with 5 bases between. CDR3: CASSVVESYNEQFF. CDR3 nucleotides: TGTGCCAGCAGCGTAGTTGAGTCCTACAATGAGCAGTTCTTC.

This chain connects TRBV4-1 to TRBJ2-7, with D tentatively TRBD1 (5 bases). Germline V gives CDR1 MGHRA, CDR2 YSYEKL. The CDR3 is 15 residues long. Trimming removed 1 base from V and 2 bases from J, with 12 bases in between. The CDR3 loop reads CASSQVSGLTYEQYF. The CDR3 DNA follows: TGCGCCAGCAGCCAAGTATCAGGGCTGACCTACGAGCAGTACTTC.

V and J are TRBV28 and TRBJ2-7; no firm D call. From germline, CDR1 is MDHEN and CDR2 SYDVKM. CDR3 length equals 12 residues. The V and J ends lost 5 bases and 2 bases respectively, with 7 bases between them. The CDR3 reads CASSISPYEQYF. As DNA, the CDR3 is TGTGCCAGCAGTATCAGTCCCTACGAGCAGTACTTC.

The chain is built from TRBV5-1 and TRBJ2-5; 10 positions match TRBD2. Trimming cost V 5 bases and J 4 bases; bases outside gene matches: 8. The germline gives CDR1 SGHRS, CDR2 YFSETQ. The CDR3 consists of 15 residues. CDR3 nucleotide sequence: TGCGCCAGCAGTGACCCTAGCGGGGGTGGAGAGACCCAGTACTTC. This encodes CASSDPSGGGETQYF.

The genes are TRBV13 and TRBJ2-7; D gene uncertain. The V end was cut by 5 bases, the J end by 1 base, with 12 bases between. This CDR3 has 14 residues. Germline V gene sequence: CDR1 PRHDT, CDR2 FYEKMQ (reference sequence). The CDR3 DNA is TGTGCCAGCAGCCCCGAACAGAATTCCTACGAGCAGTACTTC. Translation gives CASSPEQNSYEQYF.

The gene calls are TRBV6-5 and TRBJ2-1; 10 nucleotides match TRBD2. V lost 0 bases, J lost 8 bases, and 7 bases stayed unmatched. Germline CDR1 reads MNHEY; CDR2 reads SVGAGI. The CDR3 totals 16 residues. The CDR3: CASSYSAASGSHEQFF. DNA of the CDR3: TGTGCCAGCAGTTACTCGGCGGCTAGCGGGAGTCATGAGCAGTTCTTC.

The genes are TRBV28 and TRBJ2-7; 8 positions match TRBD2. The germline V gene has CDR1 MDHEN and CDR2 SYDVKM. Trimming took 4 bases from V and 3 from J; bases not matched to a gene: 11. The length of the CDR3 is 16 residues. The CDR3 DNA is TGTGCCAGCAGTTCCTATCTAGCGGGTCAAGACTACGAGCAGTACTTC. Translated: CASSSYLAGQDYEQYF. Full variable domain (missing parts from reference TRBV28 and TRBJ2-7): DVKVTQSSRYLVKRTGEKVFLECVQDMDHENMFWYRQDPGLGLRLIYFSYDVKMKEKGDIPEGYSVSREKKERFSLILESASTNQTSMYLCASSSYLAGQDYEQYFGPGTRLTVT.

The genes are TRBV6-5 and TRBJ1-1; no reliable D call. The CDR3 is made up of 15 amino acids. The V and J ends lost 0 bases and 5 bases respectively, with 13 bases between them. In germline, CDR1 is MNHEY, CDR2 SVGAGI. DNA for the CDR3: TGTGCCAGCAGTTACTCGACAAGGATTAGGACTGAAGCTTTCTTT. Its translation: CASSYSTRIRTEAFF.

The chain couples TRBV5-8 to TRBJ1-2; D call uncertain. Trimming removed 5 bases at V and 4 bases at J, with 15 bases between. The length of the CDR3 is 14 residues. From germline, CDR1 is SGHTS and CDR2 YDEGEE. This chain's CDR3 is CASRKPGERYGYTF. The CDR3 DNA reads as TGTGCCAGCAGAAAACCCGGGGAACGCTATGGCTACACCTTC.

This clone was seen only once. This chain links TRBV4-2 with TRBJ2-1; 8 bases are a match to TRBD2. This CDR3 comprises 16 residues. V lost 6 bases to trimming and J lost 6 bases; unmatched junction nucleotides: 13. Germline V CDR1 and CDR2: LGHNA, YNFKEQ. The CDR3, as DNA: TGTGCCAGCAGAAGTGAGAGCGGGAGTTCTTTCAATGAGCAGTTCTTC. As protein: CASRSESGSSFNEQFF.

The chain employs TRBV5-4 and TRBJ2-2; D may be TRBD1 (6 bases). Per germline, CDR1 SGHNT and CDR2 YYREEE (reference sequence). This CDR3 is 17 amino acids long. The V end lost 2 bases, the J end lost 4 bases, and 18 bases lay between the germline ends. CDR3 bases: TGTGCCAGCAGCTTTGCTTCGAGACAGGCGATCACCGGGGAGCTGTTTTTT. This gives the protein CASSFASRQAITGELFF.

This chain connects TRBV4-1 to TRBJ1-1; D not certain. CDR1 is MGHRA and CDR2 is YSYEKL in the germline V gene. V was trimmed by 1 base and J by 0 bases, leaving 9 bases between them. This CDR3 contains 15 residues. This CDR3 reads CASSQGAGLNTEAFF. DNA of the CDR3: TGCGCCAGCAGCCAAGGCGCAGGCTTGAACACTGAAGCTTTCTTT.

For this clone: Other DNA sequences from this sample encode an identical CDR3 as well. The chain carries TRBV27 and TRBJ1-1; D remains unclear. Germline CDR1 reads MNHEY; CDR2 reads SMNVEV (reference sequence). The V gene lost 3 bases and the J gene lost 1 base, with 6 bases spanning the gap. This CDR3 spans 13 amino acids. DNA of the CDR3: TGTGCCAGCAGTTTGGGCACGAACACTGAAGCTTTCTTT. This codes for CASSLGTNTEAFF.

The V call is TRBV6-1, the J call TRBJ1-1, with 8 bases aligning to TRBD1. The CDR3 sequence is 16 residues long. Germline V lookup: CDR1 MNHNS, CDR2 SASEGT. V gave up 1 base and J gave up 1 base; unmatched junction bases: 5. CDR3 loop: CASSEGSGTGNTEAFF. As DNA, the CDR3 is TGTGCCAGCAGTGAAGGTTCCGGGACAGGGAACACTGAAGCTTTCTTT.

The V call is TRBV2, the J call TRBJ1-5, with D tentatively TRBD1 (6 bases). The CDR3 is made up of 14 amino acids. Trimming took off 0 bases at V and 4 bases at J, with 7 bases between the two ends. CDR1 SNHLY and CDR2 FYNNEI come from the germline V gene. The CDR3 loop reads CASSEAQGNQPQHF. CDR3 sequence (DNA): TGTGCCAGCAGTGAAGCGCAGGGGAATCAGCCCCAGCATTTT.

The chain joins TRBV5-1 to TRBJ2-1; D unresolved. V dropped 8 bases and J dropped 9 bases, with 9 bases sitting between them. This CDR3 spans 10 amino acids. Germline V gene lookup returns CDR1 SGHRS and CDR2 YFSETQ. CDR3 DNA sequence: TGCGCCAGTCGAGGAAGTGAGCAGTTCTTC. This encodes CASRGSEQFF.

This clone has a single count. This chain joins TRBV7-9 and TRBJ1-4; D is uncertain. CDR3 length: 15 residues. The V gene lost 1 base and the J gene lost 3 bases, with 9 bases spanning the gap. Germline V lookup: CDR1 SEHNR, CDR2 FQNEAQ (reference sequence). The CDR3 sequence: CASSLGATPNEKLFF. The CDR3 nucleotides read TGTGCCAGCAGCTTAGGAGCCACCCCTAATGAAAAACTGTTTTTT.

V usage is TRBV2 and J usage is TRBJ2-7; D is perhaps TRBD2 (5 bases). V was trimmed by 2 bases and J by 6 bases, leaving 8 bases between them. Germline loops: CDR1 SNHLY, CDR2 FYNNEI. CDR3 size: 12 residues. CDR3 residues: CASSERRLEQYF. In nucleotides, the CDR3 is TGTGCCAGCAGTGAAAGGAGGCTCGAGCAGTACTTC.

The chain links TRBV27 to TRBJ2-7, with TRBD2 matching 12 bases. The V segment lost 6 bases and the J segment 4 bases; nucleotides outside the gene matches: 7. The CDR3 contains 15 residues. Germline values: CDR1 MNHEY, CDR2 SMNVEV (reference sequence). Written as DNA, the CDR3 is TGTGCCAGCAGACCCCTAGCGGGAGGGTTATACGAGCAGTACTTC. This gives the protein CASRPLAGGLYEQYF.

The chain employs TRBV2 and TRBJ2-1; no firm D call. Trimming pared 4 bases from V and 0 bases from J, leaving 13 bases between. The CDR3 has 16 residues. CDR1 is SNHLY and CDR2 is FYNNEI in the germline V gene. The CDR3 is CASSAPEAFSYNEQFF. CDR3 coding DNA: TGTGCCAGCAGTGCTCCCGAGGCCTTCTCCTACAATGAGCAGTTCTTC. The whole variable domain, filled in from reference TRBV2 and TRBJ2-1, reads EPEVTQTPSHQVTQMGQEVILRCVPISNHLYFYWYRQILGQKVEFLVSFYNNEISEKSEIFDDQFSVERPDGSNFTLKIRSTKLEDSAMYFCASSAPEAFSYNEQFFGPGTRLTVL.